Listed below are T cell receptor beta chains from one sample, sequenced in a study of T cells after yellow fever vaccination. TCRdb reprocessed the 5' RACE reads via MiXCR and lists one record per CDR3 protein. The table lists 45,000 to 60,000 distinct CDR3 sequences, 5% to 8.5% of them singletons. This specimen consisted of CD8+ T cells not binding an NS4B(214-222) dextramer, sorted from PBMCs, obtained roughly 46 days after the first yellow fever vaccination. The receptors derive from a man between 18 and 35 years old who received the YFV17D yellow fever vaccine. The CDR3 runs from the conserved cysteine through the conserved F or W. Fields, in order: V gene, CDR3 length, CDR3 protein.

V: TRBV4-1
length: 14
CDR3: CASKVGTGYTEAFF

V: TRBV11-2
length: 15
CDR3: CASSPGTSGAGELFF

V: TRBV9
length: 14
CDR3: CASSVGETPYEQYF

V: TRBV20-1
length: 16
CDR3: CSARDVQGAGANVLTF

V: TRBV12-3/TRBV12-4
length: 11
CDR3: CASSQPGLQFF

V: TRBV5-4
length: 12
CDR3: CASSLPYNEQFF

V: TRBV10-1
length: 16
CDR3: CASSEITGQGRYEQYF

V: TRBV20-1
length: 11
CDR3: CSASTDNGYTF

V: TRBV10-3
length: 13
CDR3: CAISDSSHNEQFF

V: TRBV29-1
length: 15
CDR3: CSVDPGGGAVNGYTF

V: TRBV6-1
length: 13
CDR3: CASGTGGLNTIYF

V: TRBV6-2/TRBV6-3
length: 15
CDR3: CASREPYLGNEKLFF

V: TRBV10-3
length: 13
CDR3: CAINARETGELFF

V: TRBV24-1
length: 13
CDR3: CATADRGGNEQFF

V: TRBV5-6
length: 16
CDR3: CASSLWLETPIQPQHF